This T cell receptor beta chain was sequenced during a study of post-analysis software for immune sequencing data. Prepared libraries of TCR beta cDNA carried unique molecular identifiers. TCRdb reprocessed the PCR reads with MiXCR, giving one entry per CDR3 protein. Of 750,000 to 950,000 distinct CDR3 sequences listed, around 53% are singletons. Findings and limits, study-wide: For normalized Chao1 diversity, multiple sclerosis patients scored significantly lower than controls did. The study found TRBV5-6, TRBV5-1 and TRBV20-1 among five TRBV segments more frequent in patients than controls.

With 2 bases clipped from V and 7 bases from J, the junction kept 7 bases outside the gene matches. This CDR3 contains 16 residues. Germline CDR1 and CDR2: SGHNT and YENEEA. Concerning this clonotype itself: Its specificity is unknown.

V is TRBV11-3 and J is TRBJ2-1; 11 bases are a match to TRBD2. The sequence was collected from a girl aged 10 to 17 with multiple sclerosis. Input material: blood. CDR3 nucleotide sequence: TGTGCCAGCAGCTTAAACCTAGCGGGAGGAGGAAATGAGCAGTTCTTC. This sequence encodes CASSLNLAGGGNEQFF. The complete variable domain, with remaining parts taken from reference TRBV11-3 and TRBJ2-1, reads EAGVVQSPRYKIIEKKQPVAFWCNPISGHNTLYWYLQNLGQGPELLIRYENEEAVDDSQLPKDRFSAERLKGVDSTLKIQPAELGDSAVYLCASSLNLAGGGNEQFFGPGTRLTVL.